The source of this T cell receptor (beta chain) is a study of shared T cell receptors in the human thymus. This CDR3 contains 18 residues. The J segment lost 8 bases and the V segment lost 4 bases, leaving 16 bases of the junction unmatched. CDR1 SGHNT and CDR2 YYREEE come from the germline V gene (reference sequence). Method: immunoSEQ multiplex PCR; TCRdb's copy keeps in-frame clones and lacks some. Of approximately 490,000 clones in the sample, approximately 80% are singletons; the top ten hold more than 0.01%. The same sample was also studied in work on human thymus T cells. According to that study: Healthy Finnish infants having corrective surgery for congenital heart defects served as donors. Resections were taken during corrective heart surgery, and the thymus tissue came from these. Thymic as well as blood repertoires seemed to favor certain V and J genes unevenly. Related research reported highly overlapping thymic repertoires among unrelated individuals.

The source of this sequence is a boy in the first two years of life with a congenital heart defect. The chain carries TRBV5-4 and TRBJ2-1, with 12 positions matching TRBD1. Sequences were obtained from thymocytes. The DNA for the CDR3 is TGTGCCAGCAGCCGCGCGGCCTGGGACAGGGGGCCTTCGGATGAGCAGTTCTTC. Residues: CASSRAAWDRGPSDEQFF.